This T cell receptor beta chain emerged from a study of blood T cell repertoires in COVID-19. Background on the study: T cells, B-cell-depleted T cells, or PBMCs supplied cDNA or gDNA.

How the authors handled the data: Reference gene primer amplification in the assay estimated nucleated cell counts. Profiling relied on immunoSEQ multiplex PCR, and the TCRdb table lists in-frame clones only, not all of them. V and J calls and clone size are those listed in that table; D and trimming were worked out from the DNA. Of roughly 100,000 clones in the sample, about 85% were seen once. Germline V gene data show CDR1 as SNHLY and CDR2 as FYNNEI. Germline trimming cut 5 bases from V and 6 bases from J; bases unmatched to any gene: 6. CDR3 length: 14 amino acids. The V and J genes are TRBV2 and TRBJ1-3, with TRBD1 matching 8 bases. This clonotype originated in a woman in her 50s with COVID-19, enrolled during active disease. The material sequenced was peripheral blood. CDR3 amino acids: CASSTGGLLNTIYF. In nucleotides, the CDR3 is TGTGCCAGCAGTACAGGGGGACTCCTAAACACCATATATTTT.